This T cell receptor (beta chain) stems from a study of blood T cell repertoires in COVID-19. Study information: The United States, Italy and Spain provided the acute and convalescent COVID-19 samples.

As processed by the authors: Reference gene primer amplification yielded estimated nucleated cell counts. TCRdb keeps only in-frame clones here, not all; method: immunoSEQ multiplex PCR. V and J calls and clone size are as listed in that table; D and trimming were resolved from the DNA. The sample holds nearly 300,000 clones, just under 90% seen once. Participants were placed into cohorts based on the clinical history they reported. The germline V gene has CDR1 SGDLS and CDR2 YYNGEE. The CDR3 runs to 14 residues. Trimming removed 5 bases at V and 5 bases at J, with 13 bases between. This rearrangement joins TRBV9 to TRBJ2-2; no clear D gene. Sequenced material: PBMCs or T cells enriched from blood (not recorded which). This sequence originates from a woman aged 45-60 years who had been exposed to COVID-19. Here the CDR3 reads CASSEQSFTGELFF. The CDR3 nucleotides read TGTGCCAGCAGTGAACAATCTTTTACCGGGGAGCTGTTTTTT.